This note documents a single TCR beta chain sequence. The data were obtained in a study of blood T cell repertoires in COVID-19. Using immunoSEQ multiplex PCR, the repertoire was profiled, and TCRdb retains in-frame clones only, with some absent. The data hold tens of thousands of clones, with around 85% observed a single time. The junction had 3 bases not matched to a gene; V was cut back by 3 bases and J by 0 bases. Germline V gives CDR1 LNHDA, CDR2 SQIVND (reference sequence). The CDR3 runs 16 residues. The chain is built from TRBV19 and TRBJ1-5, with 9 bases aligning to TRBD1. The receptor was isolated from an older man in a cohort sampled during active COVID-19. Sequences were obtained from peripheral blood. CDR3 coding DNA: TGTGCCAGTAGTATGGGGACAGGGCATAGCAATCAGCCCCAGCATTTT. It encodes CASSMGTGHSNQPQHF.